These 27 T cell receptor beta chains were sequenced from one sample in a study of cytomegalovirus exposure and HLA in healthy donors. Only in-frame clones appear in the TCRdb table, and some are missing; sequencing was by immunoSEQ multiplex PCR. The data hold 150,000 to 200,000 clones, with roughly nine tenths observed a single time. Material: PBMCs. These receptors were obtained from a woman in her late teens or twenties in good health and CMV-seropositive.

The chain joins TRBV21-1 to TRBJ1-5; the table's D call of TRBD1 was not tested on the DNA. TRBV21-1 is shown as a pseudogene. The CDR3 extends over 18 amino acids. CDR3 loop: CASTPKLRGGRGNQPQHF. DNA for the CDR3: TGTGCCAGCACCCCAAAATTACGAGGGGGAAGAGGCAATCAGCCCCAGCATTTT.

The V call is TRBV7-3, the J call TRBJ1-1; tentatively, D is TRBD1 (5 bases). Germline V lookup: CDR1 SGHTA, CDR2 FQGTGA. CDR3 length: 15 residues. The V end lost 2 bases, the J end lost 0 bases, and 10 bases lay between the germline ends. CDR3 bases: TGTGCCAGCAGCTTATGGGGCGGGGTGAACACTGAAGCTTTCTTT. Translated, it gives CASSLWGGVNTEAFF.

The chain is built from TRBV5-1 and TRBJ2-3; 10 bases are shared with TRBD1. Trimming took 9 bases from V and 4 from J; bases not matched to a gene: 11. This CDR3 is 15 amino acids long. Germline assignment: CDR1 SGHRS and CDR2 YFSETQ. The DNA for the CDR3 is TGCGCCACCAAATCAGGACAGGGGGAACCAGATACGCAGTATTTT. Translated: CATKSGQGEPDTQYF.

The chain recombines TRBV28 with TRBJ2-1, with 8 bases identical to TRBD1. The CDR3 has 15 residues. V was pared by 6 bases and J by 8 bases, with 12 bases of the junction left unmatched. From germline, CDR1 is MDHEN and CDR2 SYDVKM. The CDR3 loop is CASSPQGAWGDEQFF. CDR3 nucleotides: TGTGCCAGCAGCCCCCAGGGGGCTTGGGGGGATGAGCAGTTCTTC.

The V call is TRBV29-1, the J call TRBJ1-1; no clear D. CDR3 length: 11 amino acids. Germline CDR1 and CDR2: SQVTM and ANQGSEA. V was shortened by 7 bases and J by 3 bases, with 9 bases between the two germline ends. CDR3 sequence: CSAGGHTEAFF. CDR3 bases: TGCAGCGCGGGAGGGCACACTGAAGCTTTCTTT. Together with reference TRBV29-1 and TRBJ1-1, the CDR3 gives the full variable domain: SAVISQKPSRDICQRGTSLTIQCQVDSQVTMMFWYRQQPGQSLTLIATANQGSEATYESGFVIDKFPISRPNLTFSTLTVSNMSPEDSSIYLCSAGGHTEAFFGQGTRLTVV.

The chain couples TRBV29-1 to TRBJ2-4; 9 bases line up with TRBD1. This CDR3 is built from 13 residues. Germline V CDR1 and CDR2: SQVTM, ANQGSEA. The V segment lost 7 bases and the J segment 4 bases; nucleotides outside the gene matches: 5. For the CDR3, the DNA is TGCAGCGCTGTAGGACAGGGGAAAAACATTCAGTACTTC. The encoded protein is CSAVGQGKNIQYF.

The CDR3 sequence is CASSDTGGQPQHF. CDR3 in DNA: TGTGCCAGCAGTGATACAGGGGGTCAGCCCCAGCATTTT. The rearrangement uses TRBV28 and TRBJ1-5; TRBD1 matches at 8 bases. The CDR3 contains 13 residues. J gave up 6 bases and V 5 bases, and 3 bases lay outside the gene matches. From germline, CDR1 is MDHEN and CDR2 SYDVKM.

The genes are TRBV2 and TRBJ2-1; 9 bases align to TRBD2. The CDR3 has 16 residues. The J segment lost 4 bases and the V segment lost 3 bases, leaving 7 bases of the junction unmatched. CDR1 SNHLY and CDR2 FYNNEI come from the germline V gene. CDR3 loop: CASSERREGRYNEQFF. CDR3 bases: TGTGCCAGCAGTGAGAGGCGGGAGGGCCGTTACAATGAGCAGTTCTTC.

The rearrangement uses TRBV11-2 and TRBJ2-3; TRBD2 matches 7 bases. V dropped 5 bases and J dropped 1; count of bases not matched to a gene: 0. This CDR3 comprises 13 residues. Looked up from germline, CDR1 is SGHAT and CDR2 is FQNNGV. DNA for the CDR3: TGTGCCAGCAGCCTAGCGGGCACAGATACGCAGTATTTT. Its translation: CASSLAGTDTQYF.

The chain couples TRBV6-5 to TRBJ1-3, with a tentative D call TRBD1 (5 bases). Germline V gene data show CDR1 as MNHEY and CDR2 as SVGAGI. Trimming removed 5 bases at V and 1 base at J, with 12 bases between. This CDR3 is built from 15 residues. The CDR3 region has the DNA TGTGCCAGCAGTCGAATAACAGGTTCTGGAAACACCATATATTTT. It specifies CASSRITGSGNTIYF.

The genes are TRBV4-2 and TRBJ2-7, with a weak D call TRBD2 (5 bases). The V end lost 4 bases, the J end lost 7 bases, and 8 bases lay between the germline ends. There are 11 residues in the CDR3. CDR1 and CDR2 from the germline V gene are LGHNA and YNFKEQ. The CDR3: CASSLRGEQYF. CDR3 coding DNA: TGTGCCAGCAGCCTTCGGGGAGAGCAGTACTTC.

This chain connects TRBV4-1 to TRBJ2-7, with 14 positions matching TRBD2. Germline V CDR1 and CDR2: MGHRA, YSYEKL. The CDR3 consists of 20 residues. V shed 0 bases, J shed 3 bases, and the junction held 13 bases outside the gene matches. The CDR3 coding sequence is TGCGCCAGCAGCCAAGAACACCCCGGACTAGCGGGAGGTGAAGGCTACGAGCAGTACTTC. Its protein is CASSQEHPGLAGGEGYEQYF.

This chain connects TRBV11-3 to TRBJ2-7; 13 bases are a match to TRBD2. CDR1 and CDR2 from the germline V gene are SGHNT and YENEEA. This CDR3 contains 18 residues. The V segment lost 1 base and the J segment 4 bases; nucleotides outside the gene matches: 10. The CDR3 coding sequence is TGTGCCAGCAGCTTAGGGGGGACTAGCGGGGTTCCCTTTTACGAGCAGTACTTC. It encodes CASSLGGTSGVPFYEQYF.

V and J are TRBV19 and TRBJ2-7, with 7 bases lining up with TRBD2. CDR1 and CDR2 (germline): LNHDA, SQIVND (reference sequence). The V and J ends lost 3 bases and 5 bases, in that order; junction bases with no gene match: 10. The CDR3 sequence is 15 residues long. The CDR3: CASSMRRERRDEQYF. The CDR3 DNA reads TGTGCCAGTAGTATGAGGCGGGAGAGGAGGGACGAGCAGTACTTC.

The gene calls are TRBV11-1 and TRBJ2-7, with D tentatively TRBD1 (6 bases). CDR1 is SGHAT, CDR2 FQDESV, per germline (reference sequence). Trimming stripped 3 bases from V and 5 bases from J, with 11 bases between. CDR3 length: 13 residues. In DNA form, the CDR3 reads TGTGCCAGCAGCTTCAGACAGGAGAACGAGCAGTACTTC. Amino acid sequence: CASSFRQENEQYF.

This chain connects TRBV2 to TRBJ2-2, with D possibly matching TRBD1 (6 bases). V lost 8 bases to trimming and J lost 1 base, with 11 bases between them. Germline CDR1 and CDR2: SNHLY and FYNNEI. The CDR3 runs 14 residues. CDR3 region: CASHEQGNTGELFF. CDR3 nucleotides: TGTGCCAGCCATGAACAGGGGAACACCGGGGAGCTGTTTTTT.

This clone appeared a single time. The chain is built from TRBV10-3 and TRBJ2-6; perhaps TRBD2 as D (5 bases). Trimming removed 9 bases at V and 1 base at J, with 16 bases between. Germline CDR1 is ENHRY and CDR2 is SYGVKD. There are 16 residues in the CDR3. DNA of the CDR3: TGTGCCATGGGAGATAGGGCTCTGTCTGGGGCCAACGTCCTGACTTTC. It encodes CAMGDRALSGANVLTF.

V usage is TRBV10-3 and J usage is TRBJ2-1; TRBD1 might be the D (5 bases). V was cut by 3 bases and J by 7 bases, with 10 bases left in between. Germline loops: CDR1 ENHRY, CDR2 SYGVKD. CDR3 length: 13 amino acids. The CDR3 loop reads CAISDQGRNEQFF. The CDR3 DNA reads TGTGCCATCAGTGACCAGGGAAGAAATGAGCAGTTCTTC.

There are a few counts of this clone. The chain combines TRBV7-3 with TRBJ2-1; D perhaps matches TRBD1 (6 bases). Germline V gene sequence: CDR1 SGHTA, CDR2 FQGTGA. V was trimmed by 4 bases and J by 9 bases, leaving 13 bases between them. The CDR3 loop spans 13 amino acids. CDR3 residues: CASSSTGIGEQFF. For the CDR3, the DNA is TGTGCCAGCAGCTCCACAGGGATCGGTGAGCAGTTCTTC. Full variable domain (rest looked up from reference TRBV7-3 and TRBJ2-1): GAGVSQTPSNKVTEKGKYVELRCDPISGHTALYWYRQSLGQGPEFLIYFQGTGAADDSGLPNDRFFAVRPEGSVSTLKIQRTERGDSAVYLCASSSTGIGEQFFGPGTRLTVL.

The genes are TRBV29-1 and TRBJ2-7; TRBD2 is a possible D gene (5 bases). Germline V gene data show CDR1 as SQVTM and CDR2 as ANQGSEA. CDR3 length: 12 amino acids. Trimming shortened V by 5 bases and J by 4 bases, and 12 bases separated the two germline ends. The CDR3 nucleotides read TGCAGCGTTCTGGATCCGGGGTACGAGCAGTACTTC. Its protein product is CSVLDPGYEQYF.

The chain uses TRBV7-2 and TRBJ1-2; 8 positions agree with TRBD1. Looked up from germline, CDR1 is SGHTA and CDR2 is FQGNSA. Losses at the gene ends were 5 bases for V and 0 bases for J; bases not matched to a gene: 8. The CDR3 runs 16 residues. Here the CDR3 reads CASSQDRETANYGYTF. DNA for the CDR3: TGTGCCAGCAGCCAGGACAGGGAAACAGCTAACTATGGCTACACCTTC.

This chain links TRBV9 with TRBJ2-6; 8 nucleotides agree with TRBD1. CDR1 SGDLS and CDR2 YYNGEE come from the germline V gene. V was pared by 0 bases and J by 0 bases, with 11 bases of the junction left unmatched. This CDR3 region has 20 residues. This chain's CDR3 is CASSVGLGTGGSSGANVLTF. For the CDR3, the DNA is TGTGCCAGCAGCGTAGGATTAGGAACAGGGGGGAGCTCTGGGGCCAACGTCCTGACTTTC.

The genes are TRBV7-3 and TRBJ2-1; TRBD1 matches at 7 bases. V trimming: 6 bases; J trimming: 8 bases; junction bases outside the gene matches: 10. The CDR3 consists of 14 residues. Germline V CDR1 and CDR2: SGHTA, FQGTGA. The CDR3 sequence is CASRTHDRAHEQFF. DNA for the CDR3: TGTGCCAGCAGGACTCATGACAGGGCCCATGAGCAGTTCTTC.

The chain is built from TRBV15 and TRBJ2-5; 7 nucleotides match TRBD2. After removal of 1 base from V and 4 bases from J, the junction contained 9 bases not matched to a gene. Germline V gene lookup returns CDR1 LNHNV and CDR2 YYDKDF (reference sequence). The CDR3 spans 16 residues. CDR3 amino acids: CATSRGGGPVVETQYF. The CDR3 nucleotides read TGTGCCACCAGCAGAGGGGGAGGGCCGGTGGTAGAGACCCAGTACTTC.

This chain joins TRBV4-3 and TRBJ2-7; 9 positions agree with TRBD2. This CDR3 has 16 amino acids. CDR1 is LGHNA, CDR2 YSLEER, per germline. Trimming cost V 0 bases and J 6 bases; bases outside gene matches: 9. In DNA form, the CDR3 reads TGCGCCAGCAGCCAAGAGTGGAGCGGGAGGTCGGGCGAGCAGTACTTC. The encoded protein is CASSQEWSGRSGEQYF.

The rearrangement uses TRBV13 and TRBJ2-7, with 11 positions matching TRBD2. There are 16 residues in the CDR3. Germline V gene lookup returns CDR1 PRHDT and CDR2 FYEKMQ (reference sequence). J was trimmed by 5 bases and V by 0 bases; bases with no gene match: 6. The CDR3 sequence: CASSLGLAGDINEQYF. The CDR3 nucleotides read TGTGCCAGCAGCTTAGGACTAGCGGGAGACATCAACGAGCAGTACTTC. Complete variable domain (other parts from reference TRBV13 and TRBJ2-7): AAGVIQSPRHLIKEKRETATLKCYPIPRHDTVYWYQQGPGQDPQFLISFYEKMQSDKGSIPDRFSAQQFSDYHSELNMSSLELGDSALYFCASSLGLAGDINEQYFGPGTRLTVT.

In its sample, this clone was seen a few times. Here the CDR3 reads CASSTGGGQYF. CDR3 nucleotides: TGTGCCAGCAGCACAGGGGGGGGCCAGTACTTC. This rearrangement joins TRBV7-6 to TRBJ2-5, with a weak D call TRBD1 (8 bases). Trimming took off 5 bases at V and 10 bases at J, with 11 bases between the two ends. The CDR3 totals 11 residues. Germline V lookup: CDR1 SGHVS, CDR2 FNYEAQ.